This T cell receptor (beta chain) emerged from a study of T cell repertoires in cytomegalovirus infection. For the study at large: HLA-C-restricted CMV epitopes, recently identified, and well-studied HLA-B-restricted ones were used by the study. It was the public TCR beta signatures that indicated both CMV infection and matching HLA type.

Each CDR3 protein gets one entry after TCRdb re-called the reads with MiXCR. Of 680,000 or so distinct CDR3 sequences listed, 30% to 35% are singletons. Findings and caveats of the study: CMV carriers with the relevant HLA were identified by cumulative public TCR beta family frequency. What dominated the ex vivo response were HLA-C-restricted CMV-specific TCR beta clonotypes.

The V end lost 4 bases, the J end lost 8 bases, and 15 bases lay between the germline ends. CDR3 length: 14 amino acids. Germline V lookup: CDR1 MNHNS, CDR2 SASEGT. This clonotype was seen a few times. Its antigen is not known. The input for sequencing was cultured PBMCs, taken from culture after CMV antigen stimulation. The V and J genes are TRBV6-1 and TRBJ2-1, with TRBD2 as a possible D gene (5 bases). This sequence originates from a human donor in good health (CMV status not recorded). Some clones in this sample may be carry-over from other donors' samples. CDR3 loop: CASSVRLAPDEQFF. DNA for the CDR3: TGTGCCAGCAGTGTTAGGCTAGCACCGGATGAGCAGTTCTTC.